These 13 T cell receptor beta chains were sequenced from one sample in a study of spatial heterogeneity in lung cancer. Time point here: sample taken at primary tumor resection. TCRdb re-analysed the 5' RACE reads in MiXCR, keeping a single row per CDR3 protein. Seen here are about 38,000 distinct CDR3 sequences, roughly 8% observed once, and the top ten hold under 30%. The sequenced sample was PBMCs, obtained at surgery. The source is a male donor with early-stage non-small cell lung cancer.

The chain is built from TRBV11-2 and TRBJ2-5, with 7 bases aligning to TRBD1. This CDR3 is built from 14 residues. V lost 1 base, J lost 4 bases, and 3 bases stayed unmatched. Per germline, CDR1 SGHAT and CDR2 FQNNGV. CDR3 region: CASSLVAGGETQYF. The CDR3, as DNA: TGTGCCAGCAGCTTAGTCGCAGGGGGAGAGACCCAGTACTTC.

The chain uses TRBV2 and TRBJ1-5; possibly TRBD1 for D (6 bases). The CDR3 has 15 amino acids. Trimming left V 6 bases short and J 3 bases short, with 15 bases between. CDR1 and CDR2 (germline): SNHLY, FYNNEI. CDR3 nucleotides: TGTGCCAGCAGGTTAGCGGACAGCCTCAATCAGCCCCAGCATTTT. As protein: CASRLADSLNQPQHF.

This clonotype was counted at least ten times. The chain combines TRBV19 with TRBJ1-5, with D hard to call. The germline V and J ends were trimmed by 7 bases and 1 base, with 20 bases remaining between them. Germline V gene sequence: CDR1 LNHDA, CDR2 SQIVND (reference sequence). This CDR3 has 17 amino acids. The DNA of the CDR3 is TGTGCCAGTACCGACCTTGCGGGTTATCGGAGCAATCAGCCCCAGCATTTT. This sequence encodes CASTDLAGYRSNQPQHF.

V and J are TRBV6-5 and TRBJ1-1; no firm D call. The CDR3 consists of 13 residues. Germline V gene sequence: CDR1 MNHEY, CDR2 SVGAGI. Trimming removed 0 bases from V and 8 bases from J, with 10 bases in between. The CDR3 is CASSYSSPGEAFF. The CDR3 DNA reads as TGTGCCAGCAGTTACTCGAGTCCGGGAGAAGCTTTCTTT.

This clonotype occurred a few times. J is TRBJ2-1 and V is TRBV6-8, with 8 bases lining up with TRBD2. The CDR3 is 16 residues long. The V gene's germline CDR1 is MNHGY and CDR2 SAAAGT. The V segment lost 0 bases and the J segment 6 bases; nucleotides outside the gene matches: 7. Here the CDR3 DNA reads TGTGCCAGCAGTTACTCGAAGCGGGAGCCGATCAATGAGCAGTTCTTC. This sequence encodes CASSYSKREPINEQFF.

This clonotype showed up just a few times. The chain employs TRBV20-1 and TRBJ1-3; TRBD1 is a possible D gene (5 bases). The CDR3 loop spans 15 amino acids. The V gene lost 2 bases and the J gene lost 2 bases, with 13 bases spanning the gap. Looked up from germline, CDR1 is DFQATT and CDR2 is SNEGSKA (reference sequence). The CDR3 sequence is CSARMGGYAGNTIYF. The CDR3 DNA is TGCAGTGCTAGAATGGGGGGATACGCTGGAAACACCATATATTTT.

This clonotype was recorded many times. The chain has TRBV5-1 and TRBJ2-7; tentatively, D is TRBD1 (6 bases). Deletions cut 4 bases from V and 2 bases from J, with 13 bases between. The CDR3 runs 14 residues. CDR1 and CDR2 (germline): SGHRS, YFSETQ. The CDR3 region has the DNA TGCGCCAGCAGCCCCGGGACACCAGCCTACGAGCAGTACTTC. Its translation: CASSPGTPAYEQYF.

Many counts were recorded for this clonotype. The chain has TRBV6-5 and TRBJ2-1; D is undetermined. The CDR3 consists of 15 residues. The germline V gene encodes CDR1 MNHEY and CDR2 SVGAGI. The V gene lost 5 bases and the J gene lost 0 bases, with 11 bases spanning the gap. In DNA, the CDR3 is TGTGCCAGCAGTCTCGACGGTAGCTCCTACAATGAGCAGTTCTTC. Amino acids: CASSLDGSSYNEQFF.

V is TRBV6-5 and J is TRBJ2-3; TRBD2 agrees at 11 bases. Germline V gives CDR1 MNHEY, CDR2 SVGAGI. This CDR3 is 15 amino acids long. V lost 4 bases and J lost 6; bases outside the gene matches: 6. CDR3: CASSSVAGGQDTQYF. The CDR3 DNA sequence: TGTGCCAGCAGTTCCGTAGCGGGGGGGCAGGATACGCAGTATTTT.

This clonotype was recorded at least ten times. The chain uses TRBV5-6 and TRBJ1-5; maybe TRBD1 (5 bases). V lost 3 bases and J lost 4, with 14 bases in between. The CDR3 extends over 15 amino acids. Germline-derived CDR1 and CDR2 are SGHDT and YYEEEE. Here the CDR3 DNA reads TGTGCCAGCAGCTCCGGGACCCCGGGTAATCAGCCCCAGCATTTT. It is translated as CASSSGTPGNQPQHF.

This clonotype was recorded many times. The gene calls are TRBV7-3 and TRBJ2-3, with 7 bases aligning to TRBD2. CDR3 length: 15 amino acids. V lost 3 bases, J lost 2 bases, and 5 bases stayed unmatched. CDR1 SGHTA and CDR2 FQGTGA come from the germline V gene. CDR3 nucleotide sequence: TGTGCCAGCAGCTTCGGAGGGAGGGCCACAGATACGCAGTATTTT. Translation gives CASSFGGRATDTQYF.

This clonotype has at least ten counts. The chain recombines TRBV6-5 with TRBJ2-2; no clear D gene. V was shortened by 2 bases and J by 4 bases, with 8 bases between the two germline ends. The CDR3 consists of 14 residues. In germline, CDR1 is MNHEY, CDR2 SVGAGI. CDR3 residues: CASSYRGGTGELFF. Here the CDR3 DNA reads TGTGCCAGCAGTTACCGAGGTGGCACCGGGGAGCTGTTTTTT.

The chain is built from TRBV20-1 and TRBJ2-2; D unresolved. Germline V gene data show CDR1 as DFQATT and CDR2 as SNEGSKA (reference sequence). With 3 bases removed from V and 7 bases from J, the gap between germline ends came to 9 bases. The CDR3 runs 12 residues. The CDR3 sequence is CSASLINGELFF. The CDR3 DNA follows: TGCAGTGCTAGCCTCATAAACGGGGAGCTGTTTTTT.